The 24 T cell receptor beta chains given below trace back to one sample, sequenced in a study of T cells after yellow fever vaccination. One entry per CDR3 protein, called by TCRdb with MiXCR from the 5' RACE reads. The data contain 400,000 or so distinct CDR3 sequences, approximately 18% of them seen just once; the ten biggest clones take up 18%. The specimen comprised PBMCs, sampled before the yellow fever booster vaccination. The receptors derive from a man younger than 35 who received the YFV17D yellow fever vaccine.

At least ten counts were recorded for this clonotype. The chain employs TRBV6-2 or TRBV6-3 and TRBJ1-6; D ambiguous. V dropped 7 bases and J dropped 7 bases, with 14 bases sitting between them. The length of the CDR3 is 14 residues. Germline V gives CDR1 MNHEY, CDR2 SVGEGT. CDR3 nucleotide sequence: TGTGCCAGCAAGTCATCCAGAACCAATTCACCCCTCCACTTT. Translation: CASKSSRTNSPLHF.

The chain uses TRBV7-2 and TRBJ2-7; TRBD1 agrees at 8 bases. Germline V gene data show CDR1 as SGHTA and CDR2 as FQGNSA. This CDR3 is built from 14 residues. Trimming cost V 5 bases and J 0 bases; bases outside gene matches: 3. The CDR3 spells CASSTGGSSYEQYF. The DNA for the CDR3 is TGTGCCAGCAGCACAGGGGGTAGCTCCTACGAGCAGTACTTC.

The gene calls are TRBV9 and TRBJ1-2; TRBD1 might be the D (5 bases). The V end was cut by 0 bases, the J end by 4 bases, with 13 bases between. This CDR3 is 15 amino acids long. The germline V gene encodes CDR1 SGDLS and CDR2 YYNGEE. The CDR3 DNA is TGTGCCAGCAGCGTAGCCCCCAGGGTCGGCTATGGCTACACCTTC. Protein: CASSVAPRVGYGYTF.

The chain links TRBV10-2 to TRBJ2-7; D assignment may be TRBD1 or TRBD2 (5 bases each). This CDR3 spans 15 amino acids. Trimming left V 5 bases short and J 2 bases short, with 16 bases between. Germline V gives CDR1 WSHSY, CDR2 SAAADI. CDR3 sequence: CASSQQDSRAYEQYF. The DNA of the CDR3 is TGCGCCAGCAGTCAACAGGACTCGCGGGCCTACGAGCAGTACTTC.

This rearrangement joins TRBV7-2 to TRBJ2-1; 7 bases agree with TRBD2. Germline-derived CDR1 and CDR2 are SGHTA and FQGNSA. V shed 5 bases and J 6 bases; nucleotides not matched to a gene: 10. This CDR3 region has 15 residues. This chain's CDR3 is CASSPLFGEGNEQFF. Here the CDR3 DNA reads TGTGCCAGCAGCCCCTTGTTCGGGGAGGGCAATGAGCAGTTCTTC.

The CDR3 loop is CASSFWRTDTQYF. The DNA for the CDR3 is TGTGCCAGCAGCTTTTGGAGGACAGATACGCAGTATTTT. This chain joins TRBV7-3 and TRBJ2-3, with TRBD2 as a possible D gene (5 bases). V was clipped by 3 bases and J by 3 bases, with 7 bases between them. The CDR3 has 13 residues. CDR1 and CDR2 (germline): SGHTA, FQGTGA.

The table lists this clonotype with a few counts. The chain has TRBV20-1 and TRBJ2-3; 11 bases are shared with TRBD2. Germline values: CDR1 DFQATT, CDR2 SNEGSKA (reference sequence). The trim removed 6 bases at V and 3 bases at J, leaving 8 bases unmatched. This CDR3 region has 15 residues. The CDR3 spells CSARKGTSGTDTQYF. CDR3 nucleotide sequence: TGCAGTGCGAGAAAAGGGACTAGCGGAACAGATACGCAGTATTTT.

This clonotype was observed many times. The rearrangement uses TRBV6-1 and TRBJ1-6, with D hard to call. The length of the CDR3 is 15 residues. The V gene's germline CDR1 is MNHNS and CDR2 SASEGT. With 7 bases removed from V and 6 bases from J, the gap between germline ends came to 16 bases. The DNA for the CDR3 is TGTGCCAGCATGGTCTCCGTGGGAGCTAATTCACCCCTCCACTTT. The encoded protein is CASMVSVGANSPLHF.

The chain employs TRBV7-8 and TRBJ1-1; D gene ambiguous. V lost 6 bases to trimming and J lost 6 bases, with 23 bases between them. Germline loops: CDR1 SGHVS, CDR2 FQNEAQ. This CDR3 contains 16 residues. CDR3 region: CASSHIVQTGVAEAFF. CDR3 DNA: TGTGCCAGCAGTCATATCGTACAGACTGGGGTAGCTGAAGCTTTCTTT.

This clonotype was picked up a small number of times. J is TRBJ2-7 and V is TRBV5-6, with D possibly TRBD2 on 6 matching bases. The CDR3 is 13 amino acids. Per germline, CDR1 SGHDT and CDR2 YYEEEE. V dropped 6 bases and J dropped 2 bases, with 12 bases sitting between them. This CDR3 is CASIFRGTYEQYF. The CDR3 nucleotides read TGTGCCAGCATCTTTCGGGGGACCTACGAGCAGTACTTC. Supplemented by reference TRBV5-6 and TRBJ2-7, the full variable domain reads DAGVTQSPTHLIKTRGQQVTLRCSPKSGHDTVSWYQQALGQGPQFIFQYYEEEERQRGNFPDRFSGHQFPNYSSELNVNALLLGDSALYLCASIFRGTYEQYFGPGTRLTVT.

This chain connects TRBV7-2 to TRBJ2-3, with TRBD2 as a possible D gene (6 bases). This CDR3 region has 14 residues. The V end lost 3 bases, the J end lost 8 bases, and 15 bases lay between the germline ends. Germline-derived CDR1 and CDR2 are SGHTA and FQGNSA. This chain's CDR3 is CASSLGLSSVTQYF. The CDR3 nucleotides are TGTGCCAGCAGCTTGGGACTTTCCTCAGTTACGCAGTATTTT.

The CDR3 nucleotides are TGTGCCAGCAGCCCCCGGGACCGTGCAACTAATGAAAAACTGTTTTTT. It is translated as CASSPRDRATNEKLFF. This chain uses TRBV9 with TRBJ1-4; D might be TRBD1 (5 bases). V dropped 4 bases and J dropped 0 bases, with 13 bases sitting between them. Per germline, CDR1 SGDLS and CDR2 YYNGEE. The CDR3 is 16 residues long.

This clonotype has ten or more counts. This rearrangement joins TRBV12-3 or TRBV12-4 to TRBJ1-2; no definite D call. The length of the CDR3 is 11 residues. V lost 5 bases and J lost 2, with 3 bases in between. The CDR3 sequence is CASSPNYGYTF. The CDR3 DNA follows: TGTGCCAGCAGTCCAAACTATGGCTACACCTTC.

This clonotype was detected a few times. The chain links TRBV4-3 to TRBJ1-3; tentatively, D is TRBD1 (5 bases). CDR3 length equals 16 residues. Between the trimmed V and J ends, which lost 1 base and 0 bases, there was a span of 10 bases. Germline V gives CDR1 LGHNA, CDR2 YSLEER. CDR3 bases: TGCGCCAGCAGCCAAGCGGGACGGTTCTCTGGAAACACCATATATTTT. Translating gives CASSQAGRFSGNTIYF.

Ten or more counts support this clonotype. The chain couples TRBV7-2 to TRBJ2-1; the D is unclear. V lost 6 bases to trimming and J lost 7 bases, with 13 bases between them. Germline CDR1 is SGHTA and CDR2 is FQGNSA. This CDR3 spans 13 amino acids. CDR3: CASSSRGRNEQFF. Here the CDR3 DNA reads TGTGCCAGCAGTTCTCGAGGCCGGAATGAGCAGTTCTTC.

The V call is TRBV4-2, the J call TRBJ1-1; possible D gene TRBD1, 5 bases. The CDR3 is 15 residues long. Germline lookup yields CDR1 LGHNA and CDR2 YNFKEQ. V was cut by 4 bases and J by 11 bases, with 23 bases left in between. The CDR3 region is CASSLLDGTPVEAFF. CDR3 sequence (DNA): TGTGCCAGCAGCCTACTCGACGGGACCCCCGTCGAGGCTTTCTTT.

This clonotype was counted a few times. The chain couples TRBV18 to TRBJ2-5, with 9 nucleotides matching TRBD2. Germline lookup yields CDR1 KGHSH and CDR2 LQKENI. The CDR3 totals 19 residues. V lost 3 bases to trimming and J lost 5 bases; unmatched junction nucleotides: 19. CDR3: CASSPRAGGQATHPETQYF. The CDR3 nucleotides are TGTGCCAGCTCACCCAGGGCGGGGGGGCAAGCAACTCATCCGGAGACCCAGTACTTC.

The chain is built from TRBV24-1 and TRBJ1-4, with D unresolved. The V end lost 4 bases, the J end lost 6 bases, and 2 bases lay between the germline ends. There are 11 residues in the CDR3. Germline CDR1 reads KGHDR; CDR2 reads SFDVKD. The chain's CDR3 is CATSDDEKLFF. The CDR3 DNA reads TGTGCCACCAGTGACGATGAAAAACTGTTTTTT.

The chain links TRBV11-2 to TRBJ2-7, with D maybe TRBD1 (5 bases). CDR3 length: 13 residues. V was cut by 5 bases and J by 3 bases, with 11 bases left in between. Germline assignment: CDR1 SGHAT and CDR2 FQNNGV. CDR3 residues: CASSMTVGYEQYV. CDR3 in DNA: TGTGCCAGCAGCATGACAGTTGGCTACGAGCAGTACGTC.

This chain links TRBV6-1 with TRBJ2-1, with D perhaps TRBD1 (5 bases). Trimming took 10 bases from V and 3 from J, leaving 13 bases between them. Germline CDR1 MNHNS, CDR2 SASEGT. The CDR3 runs to 13 residues. The CDR3 region has the DNA TGTGCCATCCTAGGGCAGGGCTACAATGAGCAGTTCTTC. Its translation is CAILGQGYNEQFF.

This clonotype was seen a handful of times. This chain joins TRBV6-1 and TRBJ1-6; D gene uncertain. V was clipped by 7 bases and J by 6 bases, with 16 bases between them. CDR1 is MNHNS and CDR2 is SASEGT in the germline V gene. The CDR3 is made up of 15 amino acids. The CDR3 region has the DNA TGTGCCAGCACGACTACCCCCGATTTTAATTCACCCCTCCACTTT. It encodes CASTTTPDFNSPLHF.

The V gene is TRBV3-1, the J gene TRBJ1-1; TRBD1 might be the D (5 bases). Trimming left V 1 base short and J 1 base short, with 7 bases between. CDR3 length: 14 amino acids. Germline lookup yields CDR1 LGHDT and CDR2 YNNKEL (reference sequence). Here the CDR3 reads CASSQVGGNTEAFF. The CDR3 nucleotides are TGTGCCAGCAGCCAAGTGGGGGGGAACACTGAAGCTTTCTTT.

The chain recombines TRBV9 with TRBJ2-1; the D call may be TRBD1 or TRBD2 (6 bases each). This CDR3 comprises 14 residues. Germline lookup yields CDR1 SGDLS and CDR2 YYNGEE. Deletions cut 0 bases from V and 6 bases from J, with 10 bases between. The CDR3, as DNA: TGTGCCAGCAGCGTAGCGGGGGCGGGCAATGAGCAGTTCTTC. Translating gives CASSVAGAGNEQFF.

This clonotype appeared many times. The chain combines TRBV7-2 with TRBJ2-2, with a possible D match to TRBD1 (6 bases). Trimming removed 5 bases from V and 2 bases from J, with 12 bases in between. Germline V gene sequence: CDR1 SGHTA, CDR2 FQGNSA. The CDR3 sequence is 15 residues long. CDR3 sequence (DNA): TGTGCCAGCAGCCTGAGGGGGTCTAACACCGGGGAGCTGTTTTTT. Amino acids: CASSLRGSNTGELFF.